Listed below are T cell receptor beta chains from one sample, sequenced in a study of human T cells and chemical hapten exposure. TCRdb ran MiXCR on the RACE reads and lists one entry per CDR3 protein. The table records under 40,000 distinct CDR3 sequences, 5.5% to 7.5% of them present only once. The sample consisted of whole blood, taken in connection with sensitization to the hapten diphenylcyclopropenone (DPC). The source is a woman aged 25 to 39 with alopecia areata. Some clones in this sample may be carry-over from other donors' samples. Each CDR3 is given with its conserved first and last residue. The D gene is left open where the match is weak. Expanded clones are given a class, and other clones once, few, many or no size at all.

D,size,length,V,J,CDR3,DNA
TRBD1,NA,14,TRBV28,TRBJ1-2,CASSFGTGTRGYTF,TGTGCCAGCAGTTTCGGGACAGGGACCCGAGGCTACACCTTC
NA,few,13,TRBV14,TRBJ1-1,CASSWNKLTEAFF,TGTGCCAGCAGCTGGAATAAGCTCACTGAAGCTTTCTTT
NA,NA,17,TRBV4-3,TRBJ2-3,CASSQDWQALVPNTQYF,TGCGCCAGCAGCCAAGATTGGCAGGCGCTGGTCCCTAATACGCAGTATTTT
TRBD1,many,16,TRBV7-8,TRBJ2-2,CASSLGGQGFGGELFF,TGTGCCAGCAGCTTAGGTGGACAGGGATTCGGCGGGGAGCTGTTTTTT
TRBD2,NA,16,TRBV5-4,TRBJ2-2,CTSSPRSGGNTGELFF,TGTACCAGCAGCCCTCGGAGCGGGGGAAACACCGGGGAGCTGTTTTTT
NA,many,14,TRBV28,TRBJ1-2,CASSFGMGTDGYTF,TGTGCCAGCAGTTTCGGAATGGGGACGGATGGCTACACCTTC
NA,NA,11,TRBV25-1,TRBJ2-7,CASSVIYEQYF,TGTGCCAGCAGTGTTATCTACGAGCAGTACTTC
TRBD1,NA,12,TRBV7-6,TRBJ2-1,CASSWDRLEQFF,TGTGCCAGCAGCTGGGACAGGCTCGAGCAGTTCTTC
NA,many,14,TRBV5-1,TRBJ2-7,CASSLDSPTYEQYF,TGCGCCAGCAGCTTGGACAGCCCGACCTACGAGCAGTACTTC
NA,many,11,TRBV6-2/TRBV6-3,TRBJ2-3,CATLNTDTQYF,TGTGCCACCTTAAACACAGATACGCAGTATTTT
NA,NA,14,TRBV7-2,TRBJ1-1,CASSLALVNTEAFF,TGTGCCAGCAGCTTAGCATTGGTGAACACTGAAGCTTTCTTT
TRBD2,few,15,TRBV3-1,TRBJ2-5,CASSRTSGGEGTQYF,TGTGCCAGCAGTCGGACTAGCGGGGGGGAAGGGACCCAGTACTTC
NA,few,13,TRBV20-1,TRBJ1-5,CSASTGNYQPQHF,TGCAGTGCTTCTACAGGGAATTATCAGCCCCAGCATTTT
NA,many,14,TRBV5-1,TRBJ2-7,CASSLAGRSYEQYF,TGCGCCAGCAGCTTGGCTGGCAGGTCCTACGAGCAGTACTTC
NA,NA,15,TRBV7-6,TRBJ2-3,CASSLAPAYTDTQYF,TGTGCCAGCAGCTTAGCGCCAGCCTACACAGATACGCAGTATTTT
NA,many,13,TRBV6-2/TRBV6-3,TRBJ1-1,CASSYSTIPEAFF,TGTGCCAGCAGTTACTCGACGATACCTGAAGCTTTCTTT